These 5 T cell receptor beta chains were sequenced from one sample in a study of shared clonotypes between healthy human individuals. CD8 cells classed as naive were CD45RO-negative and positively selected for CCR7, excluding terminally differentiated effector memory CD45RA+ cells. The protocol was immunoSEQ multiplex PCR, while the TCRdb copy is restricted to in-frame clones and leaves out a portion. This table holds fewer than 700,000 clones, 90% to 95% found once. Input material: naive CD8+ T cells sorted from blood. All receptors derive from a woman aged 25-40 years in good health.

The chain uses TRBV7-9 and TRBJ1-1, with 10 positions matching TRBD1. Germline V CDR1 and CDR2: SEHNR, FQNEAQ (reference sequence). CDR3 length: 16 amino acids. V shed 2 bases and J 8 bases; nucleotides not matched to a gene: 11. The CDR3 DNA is TGTGCCAGCAGCTTACCGGGACAGGGGAAAGTGGCCGAAGCTTTCTTT. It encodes CASSLPGQGKVAEAFF.

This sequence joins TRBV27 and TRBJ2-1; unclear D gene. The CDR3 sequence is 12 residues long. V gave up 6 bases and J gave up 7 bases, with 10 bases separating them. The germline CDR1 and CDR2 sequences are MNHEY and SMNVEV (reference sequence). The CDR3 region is CASRATLNEQFF. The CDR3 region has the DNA TGTGCCAGCAGAGCGACCTTGAATGAGCAGTTCTTC.

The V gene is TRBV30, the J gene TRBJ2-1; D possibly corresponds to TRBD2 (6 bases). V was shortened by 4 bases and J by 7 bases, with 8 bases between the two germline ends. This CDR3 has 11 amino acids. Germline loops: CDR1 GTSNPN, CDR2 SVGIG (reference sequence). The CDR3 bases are TGTGCCTGGATGGGGGGTAATGAGCAGTTCTTC. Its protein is CAWMGGNEQFF.

CDR3 sequence reads: CASSSPGGANTGELFF. The DNA for the CDR3 is TGTGCCAGCAGCTCCCCCGGGGGCGCGAACACCGGGGAGCTGTTTTTT. The chain couples TRBV7-9 to TRBJ2-2; D may correspond to TRBD1 or TRBD2 (6 bases each). The CDR3 covers 16 residues. Germline CDR1 SEHNR, CDR2 FQNEAQ (reference sequence). V lost 4 bases to trimming and J lost 0 bases, with 12 bases between them. The variable domain in full, with the rest retrieved from reference TRBV7-9 and TRBJ2-2, is DTGVSQNPRHKITKRGQNVTFRCDPISEHNRLYWYRQTLGQGPEFLTYFQNEAQLEKSRLLSDRFSAERPKGSFSTLEIQRTEQGDSAMYLCASSSPGGANTGELFFGEGSRLTVL.

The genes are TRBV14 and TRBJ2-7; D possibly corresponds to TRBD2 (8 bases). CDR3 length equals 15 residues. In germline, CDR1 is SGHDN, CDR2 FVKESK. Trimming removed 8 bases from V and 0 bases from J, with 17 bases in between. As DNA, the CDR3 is TGTGCCAGCGCAGGGGGAGCGGGAGCCTCCTACGAGCAGTACTTC. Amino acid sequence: CASAGGAGASYEQYF.